The 13 T cell receptor beta chains given below trace back to one sample, sequenced in a study of T-cell reconstitution after alpha-beta-depleted transplantation in children. Library preparation (for TCRbeta) was performed with unique molecular identifiers. TCRdb called the PCR reads again in MiXCR, with one record for every CDR3 protein. The sample yields approximately 210,000 distinct CDR3 sequences, about 14% seen once. The input for sequencing was PBMCs from the stem cell graft donor, taken from the stem cell graft. The receptors stem from a human donor who donated a stem cell graft to a child with acute lymphoblastic leukemia.

In this sample, this clonotype turned up many times. Sequence at one end of the junction differs from germline and may be a read error. This chain links TRBV12-3 or TRBV12-4 with TRBJ1-2; TRBD1 might be the D (6 bases). The CDR3 runs to 11 residues. The CDR3 region has the DNA TGTGCCAGCAGCCGGGGGCCTCGACCCTTCTTC. Protein: CASSRGPRPFF.

CDR3 in amino acids: CSVGSGTPFYEQFF. In DNA form, the CDR3 reads TGCAGCGTTGGGTCCGGGACTCCCTTCTATGAGCAGTTCTTC. This sequence joins TRBV29-1 and TRBJ2-1; a possible D gene is TRBD2 (6 bases). V lost 4 bases and J lost 8, with 18 bases in between. CDR1 is SQVTM and CDR2 is ANQGSEA in the germline V gene. The length of the CDR3 is 14 residues.

Only one count was recorded for this clonotype. A much larger clonotype is one base distant, so this may be a read error. The rearrangement joins TRBV20-1 to TRBJ1-1, with D perhaps matching TRBD1 (5 bases). The germline gives CDR1 DFQATT, CDR2 SNEGSKA (reference sequence). The CDR3 is 12 residues long. The chain's CDR3 is CSARAGSTDAFF. The CDR3 DNA reads as TGCAGTGCTAGAGCAGGGAGCACTGACGCTTTCTTT.

A word on this clonotype: This could be a read error, since a much larger clone is one nucleotide away. This chain joins TRBV20-1 and TRBJ2-1, with D possibly being TRBD2 (5 bases). The CDR3 spans 16 residues. Germline assignment: CDR1 DFQATT and CDR2 SNEGSKA (reference sequence). The DNA of the CDR3 is TGCAGTGCTAGTCCAGCGGAGAGGGCCTTTAACAATGAGCGGTTCTTC. This sequence encodes CSASPAERAFNNERFF.

Ten or more counts support this clonotype. The chain has TRBV12-3 or TRBV12-4 and TRBJ1-1, with no clear D. The CDR3 spans 11 residues. V lost 11 bases and J lost 0, with 7 bases in between. The CDR3 loop is CASRVNTEAFF. CDR3 DNA: TGTGCCTCAAGGGTGAACACTGAAGCTTTCTTT.

The chain uses TRBV16 and TRBJ1-5, with 9 positions matching TRBD1. This CDR3 spans 15 amino acids. CDR1 KGHSY and CDR2 FQNENV come from the germline V gene. V trimming: 0 bases; J trimming: 11 bases; junction bases outside the gene matches: 8. CDR3 sequence (DNA): TGTGCCAGCAGCCAATCGGGACAGGGTCACGGGGCCCAGCATTTT. Encoded protein: CASSQSGQGHGAQHF. The full variable domain, rest sourced from reference TRBV16 and TRBJ1-5, is GEEVAQTPKHLVRGEGQKAKLYCAPIKGHSYVFWYQQVLKNEFKFLISFQNENVFDETGMPKERFSAKCLPNSPCSLEIQATKLEDSAVYFCASSQSGQGHGAQHFGDGTRLSIL.

This clonotype was detected many times. CDR3 in amino acids: CASSLWRNSYEQYF. The CDR3 DNA reads as TGTGCCAGCAGCTTGTGGCGGAACTCCTACGAGCAGTACTTC. The chain recombines TRBV5-8 with TRBJ2-7; D unclear. Trimming took off 1 base at V and 0 bases at J, with 8 bases between the two ends. From germline, CDR1 is SGHTS and CDR2 YDEGEE. CDR3 length equals 14 residues.

The sample holds a few counts of this clonotype. The chain has TRBV29-1 and TRBJ2-2; 7 bases fit TRBD1. Germline trimming cut 5 bases from V and 2 bases from J; bases unmatched to any gene: 5. Germline lookup yields CDR1 SQVTM and CDR2 ANQGSEA. The CDR3 sequence is 14 residues long. The CDR3 sequence: CSVKGQTNTGELFF. CDR3 sequence (DNA): TGCAGCGTTAAGGGACAGACTAACACCGGGGAGCTGTTTTTT.

DNA of the CDR3: TGTGCCAGCAGTTCCCGGGATTTCAATCAGCCCCAGCATTTT. Its protein product is CASSSRDFNQPQHF. The genes are TRBV12-3 or TRBV12-4 and TRBJ1-5, with no clear D. The CDR3 covers 14 residues. Trimming pared 4 bases from V and 3 bases from J, leaving 10 bases between.

Concerning this clonotype itself: An end of the junction differs from the germline gene, which may be a read error. The chain combines TRBV7-6 with TRBJ2-1; TRBD1 agrees at 8 bases. The germline CDR1 and CDR2 sequences are SGHVS and FNYEAQ. This CDR3 has 17 amino acids. CDR3 region: CASSQGAGWSSYDEQFF. CDR3 DNA: TGTGCCAGCAGCCAGGGGGCAGGCTGGAGCTCCTACGATGAGCAGTTCTTC.

This clonotype appeared many times. The chain recombines TRBV4-1 with TRBJ2-6; D is unresolved. Germline values: CDR1 MGHRA, CDR2 YSYEKL. Trimming stripped 1 base from V and 0 bases from J, with 16 bases between. This CDR3 contains 19 residues. The CDR3 is CASSQVRSLGGSGANVLTF. As DNA, the CDR3 is TGCGCCAGCAGCCAAGTTCGTAGTCTGGGCGGCTCTGGGGCCAACGTCCTGACTTTC.

This clonotype was detected many times. This sequence joins TRBV6-5 and TRBJ2-1, with TRBD1 matching 7 bases. After removal of 8 bases from V and 5 bases from J, the junction contained 12 bases not matched to a gene. Germline CDR1 and CDR2: MNHEY and SVGAGI. The CDR3 has 15 amino acids. The CDR3, as DNA: TGTGCCAGCCAGTTTGTGGACAGGTCTCACAATGAGCAGTTCTTC. It is translated as CASQFVDRSHNEQFF.

Details on this clonotype: The junction departs from the called germline gene at one end, perhaps through a read error. The genes are TRBV19 and TRBJ2-3; 10 bases match TRBD2. This CDR3 region has 16 residues. Looked up from germline, CDR1 is LNHDA and CDR2 is SQIVND (reference sequence). The CDR3 here is CASSMLAGEGTDTHYF. The DNA for the CDR3 is TGTGCCAGTAGTATGCTAGCGGGAGAAGGCACAGATACGCACTATTTT.